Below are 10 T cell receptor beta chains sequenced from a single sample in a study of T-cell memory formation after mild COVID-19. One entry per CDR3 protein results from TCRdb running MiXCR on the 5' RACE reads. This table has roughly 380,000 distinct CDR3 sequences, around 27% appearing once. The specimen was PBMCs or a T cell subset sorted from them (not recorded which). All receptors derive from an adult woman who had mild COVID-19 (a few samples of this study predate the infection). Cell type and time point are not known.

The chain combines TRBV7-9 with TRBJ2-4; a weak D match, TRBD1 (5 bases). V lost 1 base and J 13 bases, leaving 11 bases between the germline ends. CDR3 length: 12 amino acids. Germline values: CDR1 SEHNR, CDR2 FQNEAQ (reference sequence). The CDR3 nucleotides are TGTGCCAGCAGCTTAGGGACATCAAGGCAGTACTTC. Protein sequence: CASSLGTSRQYF.

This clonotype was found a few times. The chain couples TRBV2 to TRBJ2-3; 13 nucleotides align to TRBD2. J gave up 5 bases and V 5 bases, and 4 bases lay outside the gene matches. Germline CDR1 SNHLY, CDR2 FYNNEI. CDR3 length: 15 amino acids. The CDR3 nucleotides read TGTGCCAGCAGTCTACTAGCGGGAGGGCAAGATACGCAGTATTTT. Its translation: CASSLLAGGQDTQYF.

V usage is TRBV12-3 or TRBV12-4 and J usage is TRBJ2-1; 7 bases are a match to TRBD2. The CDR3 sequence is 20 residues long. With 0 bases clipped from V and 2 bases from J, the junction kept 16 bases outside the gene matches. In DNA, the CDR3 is TGTGCCAGCAGTTTAGCGCGTAGGGAGAGCGGGGCGGGGGCCTACAATGAGCAGTTCTTC. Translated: CASSLARRESGAGAYNEQFF.

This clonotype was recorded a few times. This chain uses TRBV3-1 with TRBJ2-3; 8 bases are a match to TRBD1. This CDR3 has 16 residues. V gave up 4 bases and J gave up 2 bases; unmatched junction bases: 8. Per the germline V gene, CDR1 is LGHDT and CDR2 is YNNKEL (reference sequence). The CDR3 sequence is CASSLLLTGVTDTQYF. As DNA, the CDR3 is TGTGCCAGCAGCCTCCTCCTGACAGGGGTCACAGATACGCAGTATTTT.

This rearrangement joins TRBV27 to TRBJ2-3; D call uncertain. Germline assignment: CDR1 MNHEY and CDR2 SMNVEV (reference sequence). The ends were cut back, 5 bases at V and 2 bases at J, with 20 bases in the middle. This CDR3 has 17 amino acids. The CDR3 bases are TGTGCCAGCAGTCCCACCCCCGCACATCTTTACACAGATACGCAGTATTTT. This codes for CASSPTPAHLYTDTQYF.

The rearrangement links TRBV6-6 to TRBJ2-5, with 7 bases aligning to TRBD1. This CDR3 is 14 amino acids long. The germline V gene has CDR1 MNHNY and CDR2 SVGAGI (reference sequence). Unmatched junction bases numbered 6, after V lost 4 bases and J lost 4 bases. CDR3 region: CASSSDRRLETQYF. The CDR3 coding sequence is TGTGCCAGCAGTTCGGACAGGAGGTTAGAGACCCAGTACTTC.

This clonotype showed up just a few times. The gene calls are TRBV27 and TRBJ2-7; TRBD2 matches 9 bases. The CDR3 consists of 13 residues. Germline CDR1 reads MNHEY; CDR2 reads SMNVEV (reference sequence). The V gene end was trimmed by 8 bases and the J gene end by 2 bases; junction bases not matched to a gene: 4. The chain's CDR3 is CASGTSGPYEQYF. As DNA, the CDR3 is TGTGCCAGCGGTACTAGCGGGCCCTACGAGCAGTACTTC.

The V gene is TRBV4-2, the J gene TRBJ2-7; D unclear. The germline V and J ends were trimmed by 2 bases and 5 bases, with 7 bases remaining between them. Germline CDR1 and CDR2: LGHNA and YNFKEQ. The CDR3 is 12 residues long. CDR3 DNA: TGTGCCAGCAGCCAATCAGAGGACGAGCAGTACTTC. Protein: CASSQSEDEQYF.

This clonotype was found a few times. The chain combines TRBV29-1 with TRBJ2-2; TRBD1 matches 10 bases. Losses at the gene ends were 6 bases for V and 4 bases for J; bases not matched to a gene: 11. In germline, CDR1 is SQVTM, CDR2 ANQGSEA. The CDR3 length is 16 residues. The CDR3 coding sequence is TGCAGCGTACACGAGACAGGGGGCTTAGTCACCGGGGAGCTGTTTTTT. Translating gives CSVHETGGLVTGELFF.

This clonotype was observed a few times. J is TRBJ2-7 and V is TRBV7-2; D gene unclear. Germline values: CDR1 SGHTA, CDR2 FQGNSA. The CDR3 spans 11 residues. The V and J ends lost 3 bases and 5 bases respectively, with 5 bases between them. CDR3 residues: CASSFGHEQYF. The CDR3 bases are TGTGCCAGCAGCTTCGGCCACGAGCAGTACTTC.